This T cell receptor (beta chain) was identified in a study of cytomegalovirus exposure and HLA in healthy donors (dated by TCRdb to 2017 to 2019). For the study in its entirety: An earlier analysis of several hundred of the donors reported approximately 290 Gb of sequence data and roughly 110 million unique TCR beta sequences from about 200 million T cells. Among a few hundred genotyped donors of the cohort, an average of 235,054 unique TCR beta nucleotide sequences were sequenced per donor, roughly 20% of them non-productive. Typing coverage varied by locus: roughly 629-640 donors for A, B, C, DRB1 and DQB1; more than 500 for DQA1; about 590 for DPA1; roughly 470 for DPB1. A later genetic analysis took genome-wide SNP genotypes for about three fifths of the 666 donors and used that subset as a discovery cohort. In an earlier analysis of 500 to 650 of the donors, high-throughput TCR beta sequencing was used to judge whether each TCR beta V gene segment behaved as functional or pseudogenic. To predict cytomegalovirus infection status, the study combined high-throughput TCR immunosequencing, statistical association of individual TCRs with disease status, and machine learning. Because of strong linkage in the cohort, five DR-DQ haplotypes were treated as single units for association and clustering. Donor age, sex, ethnicity and CMV serostatus were compiled alongside the repertoire data. The study used immunosequencing to profile the T cell repertoires of 600 to 850 subjects and linked those repertoires to cytomegalovirus serostatus. Of the roughly 400 genotyped donors, 65% to 90% fell in the genetic ancestry cluster associated with self-reported Caucasian donors. The later analysis used no new phenotypic data to find candidate immune exposures, relying instead on TCR beta sequences and their occurrence across donors. Approximately 300 gigabases of sequencing data and approximately 93 million unique TCR sequences were included in an early release covering under 650 HLA-typed donors. Every repertoire in the discovery cohort had been generated on one and the same sequencing platform. A later analysis re-examined previously published TCR beta repertoires from just over 650 donors and added high-resolution HLA genotyping to investigate patterns of TCR occurrence. Along with the approximately 700-subject first cohort, a separate validation cohort of around 120 different subjects was used. The study aimed to test whether signatures of past pathogen exposure could be identified by cataloging public T cell receptors. HLA typing included class I and class II loci at four-digit resolution.

Library preparation was by the immunoSEQ multiplex PCR assay. The multiplex PCR relied on a mix of 60 forward primers for TCR Vbeta segments and 13 reverse primers for TCR Jbeta segments. Amplification of the CDR3 region of rearranged TCR beta genes was performed with a multiplex PCR assay on genomic DNA. On the Illumina HiSeq System, the amplified TCR beta libraries were sequenced as 87-base-pair reads. Turning to the authors' computational methods: A later analysis tallied about 77 million unique TCR beta chains across the 600 to 700 repertoires, and approximately 9.9 million of those chains were shared by two or more donors. Raw reads were error-corrected and collapsed into unique sequences by a nearest-neighbor algorithm in which closely related sequences were merged to remove PCR and sequencing errors. CDR3 sequences were aligned to IMGT reference sequences to assign V, D and J gene segments. For a sequence to be retained, a match of at least six nucleotides was required to both a V gene segment and a J gene segment. Rearrangements were classified as productive when the CDR3 lacked stop codons and remained in frame with V and J, and all other rearrangements were classified as non-productive. Following IMGT convention, CDR3 was defined as the stretch from the second conserved V-encoded cysteine to the conserved J-encoded phenylalanine. Sequences without an unambiguous match to a single V gene segment were excluded from the earlier analysis of a few hundred of the donors. In an earlier analysis of approximately 500 of the donors, a V segment was called functional when productive rearrangements were above 56.7%, and segregating when the standard deviation between donors exceeded 5%. To diagnose cytomegalovirus status from the catalog of TCR beta chain sequences, a statistical classification framework was built. In a later analysis, V and J genes were assigned by comparing TCR nucleotide sequences against IMGT/GENE-DB human TR gene sequences. In a later analysis, CDR3 sequences and most-parsimonious VDJ recombination scenarios were assigned using the TCRdist pipeline. A later analysis defined each TCR beta chain by its CDR3 amino acid sequence plus V-gene family, and excluded reads lacking a unique V-gene family. In a later analysis, several hundred highly shared, low-generation-probability nucleotide sequences were removed to address suspected cross-contamination and a sequencing artifact. For each public chain, a later analysis derived a clonal expansion index from normalized ranks of inferred template counts within each repertoire. In a later analysis, generation probabilities were computed using a VDJ recombination model fitted to out-of-frame rearrangements, and the results were checked against IGoR. In a later analysis, hypergeometric tests were used to score TCR-TCR, TCR-HLA and TCR-CMV co-occurrence, with a repertoire-size bias correction applied to TCR pairs. To estimate false discovery rates, a later analysis permuted the HLA or CMV assignments 20 times. In a later analysis, co-occurring TCRs were grouped with DBSCAN, and TCRdist sequence similarity was added when clustering was performed within HLA-allele-positive subsets. Repertoires with fewer than 30,000 or more than 120,000 public chains, plus five repertoires with anomalous nucleotide sharing, were excluded from co-occurrence clustering. TCRdb obtained this table from immuneACCESS and retained in-frame rearrangements with V and J assigned. These tables miss some clones; where compared with another copy, unresolved V genes account for less than half of the shortfall, and the remainder is unexplained. V and J calls and clone size follow that table, whereas D and trimming were derived from the DNA. Across this sample there are 100,000 or so clones, with 75% to 85% seen only once. Around 1.2% of the sample goes to the ten largest clones.

Concerning this clone: Which antigen it targets is not known. The input lacks base qualities; no much larger clone sits a single base away.

The cohort consisted of fewer than 700 healthy bone marrow donors. At the time of sampling, all cohort members were nominally healthy, though unrecorded immune exposures were likely present. The donor was CMV seronegative and belonged to the group of under 400 seronegative cohort members. Every donor gave a peripheral blood sample, and the peripheral blood mononuclear cells from that sample were used for TCR beta sequencing. Genomic DNA was extracted from the blood cell samples with the Qiagen DNeasy Blood Extraction Kit. The CDR3 sequence holds 17 residues, the cysteine and phenylalanine included. The only DNA kept is the CDR3, 51 bases in frame from the first base. The germline V gene sets CDR1 to ENHRY and CDR2 to SYGVKD. V trim: 0 bases; J trim: 6 bases; unmatched bases: 8. The paper's findings and limits, for the study overall: V-gene and J-gene trimming of TCR beta chains was associated with a missense DCLRE1C variant in a later genetic analysis, and the association was replicated in an independent cohort. A further reported finding was that TCR beta sequences accurately predicted the HLA-A and HLA-B alleles for most subjects in the first cohort. A group of highly shared sequence variants was considered likely to be a technical artifact of the sequencing pipeline. Compared with equally common non-associated chains, HLA-associated TCR beta chains in a later analysis were more clonally expanded and had lower generation probabilities. Fewer than 20 rarely observed V segments, including chromosome 9 orphons, were excluded from the earlier analysis of several hundred of the donors because counts were too low. Cytomegalovirus status was reported to be diagnosed by the classifier with high specificity and sensitivity in both the original and validation cohorts. Because the 87-base-pair reads could not distinguish some IMGT-functional V segments, including TRBV6-2 and TRBV6-3, those segments were excluded. An earlier analysis of 587 of the donors showed that most TCR beta V segments appeared in productive rearrangements either about 90% or about 30% of the time, which broadly matched IMGT annotations. Only TCR beta chains were sequenced in this cohort, and the absence of alpha or paired-chain data limited detectable features. In vitro tests confirmed that a few of the cytomegalovirus-associated TCR beta chains recognize cytomegalovirus antigens. Compared with the 666-donor mean, donors in an Asian-associated ancestry cluster had fewer N-insertions in productive TCRs, according to a later genetic analysis. A later analysis reported that several top co-occurrence clusters appeared linked to parvovirus B19, influenza, CMV and Epstein-Barr virus. Linkage disequilibrium might explain the correlated functional status among segregating V segments, but an unknown experimental factor could not be ruled out. The authors suggested that the approach could potentially be generalized to other disease states and immunological phenotypes. Roughly uniform sequencing depth across donors was assumed in presence/absence analyses, although this assumption may not hold. According to a later analysis, most CMV-associated TCR beta chains appeared to be HLA-restricted, and the HLA associations seemed to be driven largely by CMV exposure. According to a later analysis, TCR association rates differed among HLA loci, with DRB1 alleles showing the most associated TCRs and HLA-C alleles showing the fewest. In the study, some 160 TCR beta chains were listed as associated with cytomegalovirus. When HLA alleles, especially DR and DQ, strongly co-occurred, TCR associations were difficult to assign to individual alleles. Because HLA typing was missing for some donors at each locus, association tests included only the typed subset. Most TCR sequences were seen in very few donors, while some public TCRs were found in many individuals. Immune exposure information for the cohort was limited to CMV serostatus. A later analysis associated 15,000 to 20,000 TCR beta sequences with specific HLA alleles at a false discovery rate of 0.05.

The chain is encoded by TRBV10-3 joined to TRBJ2-1; TRBD2 lines up with 10 middle nucleotides. The TCR sequence derives from a woman aged 18-29 years in good health and CMV-seronegative. The sequenced sample consisted of PBMCs. In nucleotides, the sequence is TGTGCCATCAGTGAGTCGATTAGCGGGAGGTTTTCCAATGAGCAGTTCTTC. Its coded protein is CAISESISGRFSNEQFF.